This TCR beta chain came from a study of blood T cell repertoires in COVID-19 (dated by TCRdb to the early 2020s). For the study in its entirety: Samples covering the acute and convalescent phases of COVID-19 were provided by collaborators in the United States, Italy and Spain. The prospective study material was composed of cDNA or gDNA derived from T cells, B-cell-depleted T cells, or PBMCs. Subjects who had been exposed to COVID-19, were actively infected with it, or had recovered from it provided the deeply sampled blood TCRbeta repertoires that made up the dataset. The repertoires were released in a freely available public database meant as a resource for research on the immune response to SARS-CoV-2. The samples were drawn from the first 160 participants of the ongoing ImmuneRACE study and from 950 to 1,500 subjects provided by 6 global collaborators. Nearly every sample came with metadata listing a de-identified subject ID, COVID-19 status, age in years and sex. Where available, HLA class I and class II types were obtained from metadata supplied by the sample provider rather than from assay-based typing.

One collaborating source in Seattle enrolled patients while the patients were actively infected and followed the patients over time throughout the course of disease. The collaborating institutions used their own protocols to collect whole blood in K2EDTA tubes. For TCRbeta analysis, collaborators shipped samples in one of three forms: frozen whole blood, isolated PBMCs, or DNA extracted from either of those sample types. V loses 5 bases, J loses 0 bases, and the germline ends lie 11 bases apart. Counted from cysteine to phenylalanine, this CDR3 has 15 amino acids. Only the CDR3 portion is preserved as DNA: 45 bases, with reading frame beginning at the first base. Taken from the germline V gene, the CDR1 and CDR2 loops are MNHEY and SVGAGI. The research as a whole found: The quantity of clinical and demographic metadata differed by source and by participant and was supplied without curation.

The immunoSEQ Assay, a bias-controlled multiplex PCR, was used to amplify TCRbeta CDR3 regions from genomic DNA. In the original analysis: Nucleated cell counts per sample were estimated from amplification of reference gene primers within the assay. To quantify the absolute abundance of each unique TCRbeta CDR3 rearrangement, sequence reads were collapsed and filtered. Productive Simpson clonality was computed per sample as the square root of Simpson's diversity index over productive rearrangements. TCRdb provides this immuneACCESS table in a form limited to in-frame rearrangements. Some clones are lacking; in checked studies, under half of them reflect an unresolved V gene, and why the rest are absent is not known. Clone size and the V and J calls come from that table; the DNA yielded D and trimming. The sample has 80,000 or so clones on record, roughly 85% of them singletons. The leading ten clones occupy 9.6% of the sample.

About this clone: This clone's antigen is unknown. Qualities for individual bases were not recorded, and no much larger clone is one base off.

The material sequenced was peripheral blood. This sequence originates from a man aged 45-60 years with COVID-19, enrolled during active disease. The receptor chain draws on TRBV6-5 and TRBJ1-5; the D gene lacks a confident call. DNA sequence: TGTGCCAGCAGTCCCGCCGGGTATAGCAATCAGCCCCAGCATTTT. It specifies CASSPAGYSNQPQHF.